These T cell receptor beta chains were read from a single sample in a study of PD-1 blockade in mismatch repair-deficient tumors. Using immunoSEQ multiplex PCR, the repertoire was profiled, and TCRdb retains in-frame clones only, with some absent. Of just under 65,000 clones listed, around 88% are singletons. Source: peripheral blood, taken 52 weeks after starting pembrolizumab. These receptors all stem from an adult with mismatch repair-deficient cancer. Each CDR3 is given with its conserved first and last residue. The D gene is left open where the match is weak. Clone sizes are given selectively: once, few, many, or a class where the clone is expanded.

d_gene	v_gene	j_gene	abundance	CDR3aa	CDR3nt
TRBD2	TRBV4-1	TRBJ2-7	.	CASSPGLAGAYEQYF	TGCGCCAGCAGCCCCGGACTAGCGGGAGCCTACGAGCAGTACTTC
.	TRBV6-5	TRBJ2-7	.	CASSYNTQGEQYF	TGTGCCAGCAGTTACAACACCCAGGGGGAGCAGTACTTC
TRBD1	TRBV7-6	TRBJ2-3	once	CASSPQTGKYSDTQYF	TGTGCCAGCAGCCCGCAGACAGGGAAGTATTCAGATACGCAGTATTTT
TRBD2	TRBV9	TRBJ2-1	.	CASSVRDSGYNEQFF	TGTGCCAGCAGCGTTCGGGATAGCGGGTACAATGAGCAGTTCTTC
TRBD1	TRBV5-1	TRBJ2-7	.	CASSLGDRVPFFEQYF	TGCGCCAGCAGCTTGGGGGACAGAGTGCCTTTTTTCGAGCAGTACTTC
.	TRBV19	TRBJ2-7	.	CASSIGQVAYEQYF	TGTGCCAGTAGTATAGGACAGGTAGCCTACGAGCAGTACTTC
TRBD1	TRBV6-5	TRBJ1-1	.	CASSYQGGAEAFF	TGTGCCAGCAGTTATCAGGGGGGTGCTGAAGCTTTCTTT
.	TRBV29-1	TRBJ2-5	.	CSVEAIPGHFHQETQYF	TGCAGCGTTGAAGCGATTCCGGGACACTTCCATCAAGAGACCCAGTACTTC
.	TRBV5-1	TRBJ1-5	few	CASSLGRGDQPQHF	TGCGCCAGCAGCTTGGGGAGGGGAGATCAGCCCCAGCATTTT
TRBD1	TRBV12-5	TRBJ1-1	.	CASGSGTGNTEAFF	TGTGCTAGTGGTTCTGGGACAGGGAACACTGAAGCTTTCTTT
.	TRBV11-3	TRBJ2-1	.	CASSLSVPFNEQFF	TGTGCCAGCAGCTTATCGGTGCCCTTCAATGAGCAGTTCTTC
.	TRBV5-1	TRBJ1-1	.	CASSSQGMGTEAFF	TGCGCCAGCAGCTCCCAGGGGATGGGCACTGAAGCTTTCTTT
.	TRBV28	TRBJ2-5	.	CASSTPDKPIETQYF	TGTGCCAGCAGTACCCCGGACAAACCCATAGAGACCCAGTACTTC
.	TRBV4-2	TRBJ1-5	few	CASSLDGQPQHF	TGTGCCAGCAGTCTGGACGGGCAGCCCCAGCATTTT
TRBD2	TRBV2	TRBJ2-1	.	CASKLGTSGTNEQFF	TGTGCCAGCAAACTCGGGACTAGCGGGACCAATGAGCAGTTCTTC
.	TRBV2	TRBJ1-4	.	CASHTQGRKLFF	TGTGCCAGCCACACGCAGGGAAGAAAACTGTTTTTT
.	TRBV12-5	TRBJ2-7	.	CASGPTVSSYEQYF	TGTGCTAGTGGTCCGACAGTCTCCTCCTACGAGCAGTACTTC
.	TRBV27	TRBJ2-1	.	CASSLFRVKDYYNEQFF	TGTGCCAGCAGTTTATTCAGGGTAAAAGACTATTACAATGAGCAGTTCTTC
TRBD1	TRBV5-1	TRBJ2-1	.	CASSLGAPGQGYEQFF	TGCGCCAGCAGCTTGGGGGCACCGGGACAGGGGTATGAGCAGTTCTTC
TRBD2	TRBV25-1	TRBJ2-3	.	CASSEWASGIDRDTQYF	TGTGCCAGCAGTGAATGGGCTAGCGGGATCGATAGGGATACGCAGTATTTT
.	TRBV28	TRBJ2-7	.	CASSPSHYEQYF	TGTGCCAGCAGTCCCTCCCACTACGAGCAGTACTTC
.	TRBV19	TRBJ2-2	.	CASSIVPGAGELFF	TGTGCCAGTAGTATAGTCCCAGGGGCCGGGGAGCTGTTTTTT
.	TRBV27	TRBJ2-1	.	CASSWGHEQFF	TGTGCCAGCAGTTGGGGACACGAGCAGTTCTTC
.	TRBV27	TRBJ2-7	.	CASSPGVLGTYEQYF	TGTGCCAGCAGTCCAGGGGTACTTGGCACCTACGAGCAGTACTTC
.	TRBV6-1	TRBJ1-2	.	CATLGQEGGYTF	TGTGCCACCCTGGGCCAAGAAGGCGGCTACACCTTC
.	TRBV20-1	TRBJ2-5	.	CSAQETQYF	TGCAGTGCTCAAGAGACCCAGTACTTC
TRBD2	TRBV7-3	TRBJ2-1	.	CASSLVTSGINEQFF	TGTGCCAGCAGCTTAGTGACTAGCGGGATCAATGAGCAGTTCTTC
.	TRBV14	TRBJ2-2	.	CASSQGRERRTGELFF	TGTGCCAGCAGCCAAGGCCGGGAGAGGAGGACCGGGGAGCTGTTTTTT
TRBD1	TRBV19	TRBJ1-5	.	CASRELGTGVFNQPQHF	TGTGCCAGTAGGGAGCTCGGGACAGGGGTTTTTAATCAGCCCCAGCATTTT
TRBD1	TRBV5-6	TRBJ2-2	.	CASSYGQAFGELFF	TGTGCCAGCAGCTACGGACAGGCCTTTGGGGAGCTGTTTTTT
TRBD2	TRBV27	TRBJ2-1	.	CASRPLGLARDNEQFF	TGTGCCAGCAGACCCTTGGGACTAGCGCGGGACAATGAGCAGTTCTTC
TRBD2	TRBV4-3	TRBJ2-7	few	CASSQETSGEAMISYEQYF	TGCGCCAGCAGCCAAGAGACTAGCGGGGAAGCTATGATTTCCTACGAGCAGTACTTC
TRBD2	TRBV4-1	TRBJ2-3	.	CASSHGLATSTDTQYF	TGCGCCAGCAGCCACGGACTAGCGACGAGCACAGATACGCAGTATTTT
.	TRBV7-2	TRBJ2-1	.	CASRVSNEQFF	TGTGCCAGCAGGGTTTCCAATGAGCAGTTCTTC
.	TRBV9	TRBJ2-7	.	CASSVKSFPGPSYEQYF	TGTGCCAGCAGCGTAAAATCCTTCCCCGGACCTTCCTACGAGCAGTACTTC
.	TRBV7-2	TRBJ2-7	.	CASSLLPAVPYEQYF	TGTGCCAGCAGTTTGCTACCCGCGGTTCCCTACGAGCAGTACTTC
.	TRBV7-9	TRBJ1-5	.	CASSFGGRQPQHF	TGTGCCAGCAGCTTTGGGGGTAGACAGCCCCAGCATTTT
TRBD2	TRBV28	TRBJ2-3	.	CASSLGAGEPWTQYF	TGTGCCAGCAGTTTAGGGGCGGGGGAGCCCTGGACGCAGTATTTT
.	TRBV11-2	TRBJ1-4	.	CASSARSHEKLFF	TGTGCCAGCAGCGCCAGAAGCCATGAAAAACTGTTTTTT
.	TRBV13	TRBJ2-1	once	CASSFRDNSYNEQFF	TGTGCCAGCAGCTTCCGGGACAACTCCTACAATGAGCAGTTCTTC